This T cell receptor beta chain originates from a study of blood T cells in healthy people across ages. Study overall: Capture by template switching was about one barcoded beta molecule per two T cells. Study-level points and caveats: Diversity estimated from one million T cells was considered an underestimate. In long-lived donors, naive CD4+ cell counts and diversity exceeded those of aged donors.

PCR was performed a second time for about 7 to 11 cycles using a sample-barcoded 5' primer and a J-beta primer mix. All cDNA molecules were each tagged by a template-switch adaptor with 12 random nucleotides. TCRdb re-analysed the 5' RACE reads in MiXCR, keeping a single row per CDR3 protein. The data show 700,000 to 850,000 distinct CDR3 sequences, around 36% seen once. About this clonotype itself: The antigen remains undetermined.

The CDR3 totals 20 residues. Per the germline V gene, CDR1 is SEHNR and CDR2 is FQNEAQ (reference sequence). V dropped 6 bases and J dropped 0 bases, with 26 bases sitting between them. The V call is TRBV7-9, the J call TRBJ2-2; TRBD1 might be the D (6 bases). The TCR sequence derives from a man younger than 35 in good health. Input material: blood. The CDR3 loop reads CASRPTMAGALFANTGELFF. The DNA of the CDR3 is TGTGCCAGCAGACCAACGATGGCAGGGGCCCTTTTCGCGAACACCGGGGAGCTGTTTTTT.